This T cell receptor (beta chain) was sequenced in a study of T cell repertoires in cytomegalovirus infection. For the study at large: HLA-B-restricted CMV epitopes that are well studied, plus recently identified HLA-C-restricted ones, were used by the study.

Comment on this clonotype: Its antigen is currently unknown.

TCRdb re-derived calls from the reads in MiXCR, one entry per CDR3 protein. The table lists about 310,000 distinct CDR3 sequences, around a quarter of them singletons. This CDR3 spans 16 amino acids. The J segment lost 3 bases and the V segment lost 4 bases, leaving 11 bases of the junction unmatched. CDR1 is MDHEN, CDR2 SYDVKM, per germline. Whole-study results and caveats: HLA-C-restricted CMV clonotypes gave the most frequent clonotype in two of eight donors. CMV carriers having the relevant HLA were flagged by cumulative public TCR beta family frequency.

The sample here was cultured PBMCs, taken from culture after CMV antigen stimulation. The sequence was obtained from a human donor in good health (CMV status not recorded). Some clones in this sample may be carry-over from other donors' samples. The rearrangement links TRBV28 to TRBJ1-2, with 7 bases aligning to TRBD1. For the CDR3, the DNA is TGTGCCAGCAGTTCCCCGGGGTCAGGGGGTGACTATGGCTACACCTTC. Amino acid sequence: CASSSPGSGGDYGYTF.